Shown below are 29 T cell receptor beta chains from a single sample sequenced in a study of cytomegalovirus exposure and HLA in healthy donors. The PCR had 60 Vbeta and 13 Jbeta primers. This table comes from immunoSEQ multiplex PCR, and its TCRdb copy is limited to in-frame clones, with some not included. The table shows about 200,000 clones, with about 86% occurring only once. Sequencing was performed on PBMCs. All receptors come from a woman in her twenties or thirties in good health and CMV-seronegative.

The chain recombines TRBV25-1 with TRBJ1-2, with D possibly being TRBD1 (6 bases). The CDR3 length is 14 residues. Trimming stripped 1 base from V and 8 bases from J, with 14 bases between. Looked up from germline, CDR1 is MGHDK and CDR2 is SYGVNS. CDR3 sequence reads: CASSEFTGLGGYTF. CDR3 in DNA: TGTGCCAGCAGTGAATTTACAGGGTTAGGAGGCTACACCTTC.

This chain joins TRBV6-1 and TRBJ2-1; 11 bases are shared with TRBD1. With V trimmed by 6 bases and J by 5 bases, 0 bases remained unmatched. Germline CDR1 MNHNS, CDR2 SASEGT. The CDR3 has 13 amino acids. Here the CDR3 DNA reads TGTGCCAGCAGGGGACAGGGGGACAATGAGCAGTTCTTC. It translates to CASRGQGDNEQFF.

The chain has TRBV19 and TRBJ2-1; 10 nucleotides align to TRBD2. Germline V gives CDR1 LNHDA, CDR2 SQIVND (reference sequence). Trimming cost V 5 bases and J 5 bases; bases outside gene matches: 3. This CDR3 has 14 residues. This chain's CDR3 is CASSRLAGHNEQFF. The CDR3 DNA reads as TGTGCCAGTAGTCGACTAGCGGGTCACAATGAGCAGTTCTTC.

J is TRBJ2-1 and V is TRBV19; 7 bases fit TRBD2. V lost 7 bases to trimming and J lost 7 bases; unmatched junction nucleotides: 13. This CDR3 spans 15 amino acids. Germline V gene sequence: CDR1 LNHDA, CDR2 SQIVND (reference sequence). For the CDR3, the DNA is TGTGCCAGTACTCATGTGGGACTACCAGGGAATGAGCAGTTCTTC. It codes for CASTHVGLPGNEQFF.

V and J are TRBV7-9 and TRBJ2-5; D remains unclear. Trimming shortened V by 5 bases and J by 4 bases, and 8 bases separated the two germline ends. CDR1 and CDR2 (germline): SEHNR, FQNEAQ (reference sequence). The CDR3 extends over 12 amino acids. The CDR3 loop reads CASSPPGETQYF. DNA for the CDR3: TGTGCCAGCAGCCCGCCGGGAGAGACCCAGTACTTC.

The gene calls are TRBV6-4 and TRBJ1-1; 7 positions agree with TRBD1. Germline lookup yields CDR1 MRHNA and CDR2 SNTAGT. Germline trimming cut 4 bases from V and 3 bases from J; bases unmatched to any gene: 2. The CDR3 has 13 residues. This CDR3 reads CASSVDRDTEAFF. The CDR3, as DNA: TGTGCCAGCAGTGTCGACAGGGACACTGAAGCTTTCTTT.

This CDR3 reads CASSPGTGGEQYF. In DNA, the CDR3 is TGTGCCAGCAGTCCCGGGACAGGCGGCGAGCAGTACTTC. The V gene is TRBV27, the J gene TRBJ2-7, with 8 positions matching TRBD1. The V gene end was trimmed by 5 bases and the J gene end by 6 bases; junction bases not matched to a gene: 6. The CDR3 extends over 13 amino acids. Looked up from germline, CDR1 is MNHEY and CDR2 is SMNVEV (reference sequence).

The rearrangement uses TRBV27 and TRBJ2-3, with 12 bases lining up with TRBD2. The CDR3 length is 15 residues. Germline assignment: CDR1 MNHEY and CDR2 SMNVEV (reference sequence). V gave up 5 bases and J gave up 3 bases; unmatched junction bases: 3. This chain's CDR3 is CASSAGTSGTDTQYF. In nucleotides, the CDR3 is TGTGCCAGCAGTGCCGGGACTAGCGGGACAGATACGCAGTATTTT.

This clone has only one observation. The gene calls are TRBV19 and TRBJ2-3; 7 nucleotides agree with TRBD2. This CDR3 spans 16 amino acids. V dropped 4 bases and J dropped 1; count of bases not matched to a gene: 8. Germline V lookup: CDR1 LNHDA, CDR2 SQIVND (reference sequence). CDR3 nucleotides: TGTGCCAGTAGTACGTCGACTAGCCGACGCACAGATACGCAGTATTTT. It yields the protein CASSTSTSRRTDTQYF.

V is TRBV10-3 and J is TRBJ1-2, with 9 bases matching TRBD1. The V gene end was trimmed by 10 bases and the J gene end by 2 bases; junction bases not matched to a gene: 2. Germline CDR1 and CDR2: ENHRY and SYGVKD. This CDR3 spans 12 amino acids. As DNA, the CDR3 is TGTGCCACGACAGGGGGAAACTATGGCTACACCTTC. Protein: CATTGGNYGYTF.

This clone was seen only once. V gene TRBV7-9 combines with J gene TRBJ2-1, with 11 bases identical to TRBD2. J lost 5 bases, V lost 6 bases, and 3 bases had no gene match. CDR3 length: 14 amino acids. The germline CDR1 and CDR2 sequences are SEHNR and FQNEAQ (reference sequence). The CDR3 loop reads CASRKLAGDNEQFF. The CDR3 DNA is TGTGCCAGCAGGAAACTAGCGGGGGACAATGAGCAGTTCTTC. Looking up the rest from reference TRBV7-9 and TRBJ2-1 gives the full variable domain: DTGVSQNPRHKITKRGQNVTFRCDPISEHNRLYWYRQTLGQGPEFLTYFQNEAQLEKSRLLSDRFSAERPKGSFSTLEIQRTEQGDSAMYLCASRKLAGDNEQFFGPGTRLTVL.

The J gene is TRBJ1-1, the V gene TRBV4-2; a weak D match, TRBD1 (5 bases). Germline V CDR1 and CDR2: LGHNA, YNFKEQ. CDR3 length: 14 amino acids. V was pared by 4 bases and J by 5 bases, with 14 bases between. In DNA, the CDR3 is TGTGCCAGCAGCCCGAGGACACCTCGAACTGAAGCTTTCTTT. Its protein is CASSPRTPRTEAFF.

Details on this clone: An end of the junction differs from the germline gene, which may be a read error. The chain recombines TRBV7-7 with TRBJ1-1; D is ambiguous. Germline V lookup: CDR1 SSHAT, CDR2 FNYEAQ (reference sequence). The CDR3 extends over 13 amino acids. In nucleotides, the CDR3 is TGTGCTAGCAGCTTTCGGAGGAACACTGAAGCTTTCTTT. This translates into CASSFRRNTEAFF.

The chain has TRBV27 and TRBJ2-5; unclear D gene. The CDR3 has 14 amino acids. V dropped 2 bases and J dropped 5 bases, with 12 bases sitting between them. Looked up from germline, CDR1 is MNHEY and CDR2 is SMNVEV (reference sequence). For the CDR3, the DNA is TGTGCCAGCAGTTTAAATTCGGGTGGGGAGACCCAGTACTTC. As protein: CASSLNSGGETQYF.

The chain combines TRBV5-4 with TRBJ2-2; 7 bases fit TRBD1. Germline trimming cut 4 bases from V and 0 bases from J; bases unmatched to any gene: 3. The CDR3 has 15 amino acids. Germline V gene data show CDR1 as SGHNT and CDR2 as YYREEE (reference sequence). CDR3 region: CASSPTGPNTGELFF. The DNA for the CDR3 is TGTGCCAGCAGCCCGACAGGGCCGAACACCGGGGAGCTGTTTTTT. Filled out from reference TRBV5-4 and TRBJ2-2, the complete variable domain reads ETGVTQSPTHLIKTRGQQVTLRCSSQSGHNTVSWYQQALGQGPQFIFQYYREEENGRGNFPPRFSGLQFPNYSSELNVNALELDDSALYLCASSPTGPNTGELFFGEGSRLTVL.

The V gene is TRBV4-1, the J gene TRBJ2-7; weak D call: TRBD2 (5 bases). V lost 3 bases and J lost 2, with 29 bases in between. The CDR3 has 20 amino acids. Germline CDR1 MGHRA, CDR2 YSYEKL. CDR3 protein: CASSHRAVPAQADRPYEQYF. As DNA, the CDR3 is TGCGCCAGCAGCCACCGCGCGGTCCCCGCCCAAGCGGACCGCCCCTACGAGCAGTACTTC.

This CDR3 reads CASSPTGSNNYGYTF. The CDR3 DNA is TGTGCCAGCAGCCCAACAGGATCCAATAACTATGGCTACACCTTC. This chain connects TRBV7-2 to TRBJ1-2; D is perhaps TRBD1 (5 bases). The germline V gene encodes CDR1 SGHTA and CDR2 FQGNSA. This CDR3 spans 15 amino acids. The V and J ends lost 5 bases and 1 base respectively, with 14 bases between them.

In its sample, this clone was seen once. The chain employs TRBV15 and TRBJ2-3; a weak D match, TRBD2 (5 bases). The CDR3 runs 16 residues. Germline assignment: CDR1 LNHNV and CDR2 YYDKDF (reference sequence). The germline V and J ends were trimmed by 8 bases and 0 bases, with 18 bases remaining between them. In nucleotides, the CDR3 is TGTGCCACCCGACCGGGAAGGGAATGGAGCACAGATACGCAGTATTTT. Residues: CATRPGREWSTDTQYF.

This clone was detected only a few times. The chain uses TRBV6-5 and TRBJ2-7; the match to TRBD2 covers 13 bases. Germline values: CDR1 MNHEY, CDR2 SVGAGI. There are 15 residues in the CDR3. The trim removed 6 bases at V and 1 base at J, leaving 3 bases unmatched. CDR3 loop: CASSTSGRASYEQYF. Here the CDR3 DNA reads TGTGCCAGCAGCACTAGCGGGAGGGCATCCTACGAGCAGTACTTC.

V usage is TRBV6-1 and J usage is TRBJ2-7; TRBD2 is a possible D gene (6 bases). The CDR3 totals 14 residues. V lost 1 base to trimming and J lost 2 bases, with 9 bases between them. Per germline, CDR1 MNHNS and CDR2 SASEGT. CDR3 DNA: TGTGCCAGCAGTGAAGGTGGGGGGACCTACGAGCAGTACTTC. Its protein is CASSEGGGTYEQYF.

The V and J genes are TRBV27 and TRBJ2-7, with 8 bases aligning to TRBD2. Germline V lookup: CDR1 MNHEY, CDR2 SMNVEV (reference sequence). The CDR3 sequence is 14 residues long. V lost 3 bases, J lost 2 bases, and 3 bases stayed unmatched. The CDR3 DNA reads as TGTGCCAGCAGTTTGAACGGGAGGGCCTACGAGCAGTACTTC. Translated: CASSLNGRAYEQYF.

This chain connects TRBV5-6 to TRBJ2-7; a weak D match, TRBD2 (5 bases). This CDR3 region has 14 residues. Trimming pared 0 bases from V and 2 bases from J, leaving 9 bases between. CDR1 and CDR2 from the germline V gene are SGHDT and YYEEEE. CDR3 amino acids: CASSLGQTTYEQYF. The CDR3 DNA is TGTGCCAGCAGCTTGGGGCAGACTACCTACGAGCAGTACTTC.

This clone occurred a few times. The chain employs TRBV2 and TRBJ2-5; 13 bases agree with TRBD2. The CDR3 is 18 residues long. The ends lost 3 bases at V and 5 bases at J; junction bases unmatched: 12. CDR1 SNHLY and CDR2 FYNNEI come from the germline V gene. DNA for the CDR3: TGTGCCAGCAGTGACGGTCATCCGGGACTAGCGGGATTTGAGACCCAGTACTTC. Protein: CASSDGHPGLAGFETQYF.

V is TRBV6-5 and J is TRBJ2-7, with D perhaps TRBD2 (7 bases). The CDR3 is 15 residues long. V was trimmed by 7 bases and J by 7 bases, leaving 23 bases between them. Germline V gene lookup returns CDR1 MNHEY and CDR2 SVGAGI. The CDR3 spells CASTSGTPYLGEQYF. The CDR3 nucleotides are TGTGCCAGCACCAGCGGGACACCCTACCTTGGAGAGCAGTACTTC.

CDR3 loop: CSVTGLAISRSYNEQFF. Written as DNA, the CDR3 is TGCAGCGTGACGGGACTAGCGATCAGCCGCTCCTACAATGAGCAGTTCTTC. The V gene is TRBV29-1, the J gene TRBJ2-1; 10 bases fit TRBD2. The germline V gene has CDR1 SQVTM and CDR2 ANQGSEA. The CDR3 loop spans 17 amino acids. V was clipped by 6 bases and J by 0 bases; unmatched bases: 11.

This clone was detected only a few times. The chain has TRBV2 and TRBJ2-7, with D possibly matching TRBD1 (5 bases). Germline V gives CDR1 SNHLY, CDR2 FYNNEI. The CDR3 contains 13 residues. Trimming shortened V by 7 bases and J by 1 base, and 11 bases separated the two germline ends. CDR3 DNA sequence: TGTGCCAGCATGACGGACAAATCCTACGAGCAGTACTTC. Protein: CASMTDKSYEQYF.

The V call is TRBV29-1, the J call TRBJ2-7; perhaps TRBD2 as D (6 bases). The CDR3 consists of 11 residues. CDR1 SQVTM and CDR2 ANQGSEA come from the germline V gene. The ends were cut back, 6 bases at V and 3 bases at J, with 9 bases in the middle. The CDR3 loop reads CSVATSYEQYF. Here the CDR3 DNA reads TGCAGCGTGGCGACTAGCTACGAGCAGTACTTC.

This CDR3 is CASSPNGLSGPPANTGELFF. Here the CDR3 DNA reads TGTGCCAGCAGCCCAAACGGACTTTCGGGTCCCCCCGCGAACACCGGGGAGCTGTTTTTT. This chain connects TRBV11-3 to TRBJ2-2; a weak D match, TRBD2 (5 bases). The CDR3 is made up of 20 amino acids. Germline CDR1 reads SGHNT; CDR2 reads YENEEA. The germline V and J ends were trimmed by 5 bases and 0 bases, with 25 bases remaining between them.

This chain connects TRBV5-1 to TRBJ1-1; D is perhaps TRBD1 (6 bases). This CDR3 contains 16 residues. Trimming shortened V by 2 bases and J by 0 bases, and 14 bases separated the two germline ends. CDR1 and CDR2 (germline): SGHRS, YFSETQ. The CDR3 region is CASSLIPGELNTEAFF. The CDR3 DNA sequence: TGCGCCAGCAGCTTAATCCCAGGGGAACTGAACACTGAAGCTTTCTTT.